These 27 T cell receptor beta chains share one sample of origin, sequenced in a study of blood T cell repertoires in COVID-19. This table comes from immunoSEQ multiplex PCR, and its TCRdb copy is limited to in-frame clones, with some not included. The sample lists about 140,000 clones, around 80% seen once, with more than 3.5% in the top ten. Source material: peripheral blood. The receptors were sampled from a woman of 80 years or more with active or convalescent COVID-19.

This clone was seen a single time. This same CDR3 is encoded by further DNA sequences in the sample. The chain has TRBV7-2 and TRBJ2-5; possibly TRBD2 for D (5 bases). Germline V CDR1 and CDR2: SGHTA, FQGNSA. V lost 3 bases, J lost 5 bases, and 13 bases lay in between. CDR3 length: 14 residues. As DNA, the CDR3 is TGTGCCAGCAGCTTGGCAGGAGGAGGCGAGACCCAGTACTTC. Protein sequence: CASSLAGGGETQYF.

The chain carries TRBV6-5 and TRBJ2-4, with TRBD2 matching 7 bases. CDR3 length: 16 residues. With V trimmed by 0 bases and J by 3 bases, 5 bases remained unmatched. The V gene's germline CDR1 is MNHEY and CDR2 SVGAGI. CDR3 region: CASSYSSRGVKNIQYF. CDR3 DNA: TGTGCCAGCAGTTACTCGAGCCGGGGGGTCAAAAACATTCAGTACTTC.

The rearrangement uses TRBV30 and TRBJ2-5, with D possibly being TRBD2 (6 bases). The germline V gene has CDR1 GTSNPN and CDR2 SVGIG (reference sequence). V lost 2 bases and J lost 2, with 9 bases in between. CDR3 length: 13 residues. The CDR3 DNA follows: TGTGCCTGGAGTATCGCGGGACAAGAGACCCAGTACTTC. Protein sequence: CAWSIAGQETQYF.

The gene calls are TRBV19 and TRBJ2-1; TRBD2 aligns across 8 bases. Germline CDR1 LNHDA, CDR2 SQIVND (reference sequence). Trimming cost V 3 bases and J 2 bases; bases outside gene matches: 6. The CDR3 has 16 amino acids. CDR3 sequence (DNA): TGTGCCAGTAGTATGGGAGAAGCGGGGGCCTACAATGAGCAGTTCTTC. It codes for CASSMGEAGAYNEQFF.

Points on this clone: The same CDR3 can be traced to other DNA sequences in this sample. J is TRBJ2-7 and V is TRBV28, with TRBD1 matching 8 bases. Trimming removed 6 bases from V and 1 base from J; junction bases left unmatched: 5. The CDR3 runs 14 residues. Germline lookup yields CDR1 MDHEN and CDR2 SYDVKM. CDR3 amino acids: CASSKQGGSYEQYF. The CDR3, as DNA: TGTGCCAGCAGCAAACAGGGGGGATCCTACGAGCAGTACTTC.

The chain links TRBV5-4 to TRBJ2-3; no firm D call. This CDR3 comprises 15 residues. Trimming took off 3 bases at V and 3 bases at J, with 14 bases between the two ends. Per germline, CDR1 SGHNT and CDR2 YYREEE (reference sequence). The CDR3 DNA reads as TGTGCCAGCAGCTCGTCGTCGGGTGGTACAGATACGCAGTATTTT. This gives the protein CASSSSSGGTDTQYF.

The sample holds one count of this clone. The chain uses TRBV15 and TRBJ1-3, with unresolved D. The CDR3 spans 14 residues. V lost 1 base to trimming and J lost 0 bases, with 4 bases between them. Germline-derived CDR1 and CDR2 are LNHNV and YYDKDF (reference sequence). In DNA, the CDR3 is TGTGCCACCAGCAGAGGCAGCTCTGGAAACACCATATATTTT. This sequence encodes CATSRGSSGNTIYF.

The chain links TRBV6-2 or TRBV6-3 to TRBJ2-2; D may be TRBD1 (5 bases). V lost 2 bases, J lost 3 bases, and 10 bases lay in between. Germline V gene data show CDR1 as MNHEY and CDR2 as SVGEGT. The CDR3 runs 15 residues. CDR3 sequence: CASSYSQGYTGELFF. Written as DNA, the CDR3 is TGTGCCAGCAGTTACAGTCAGGGATACACCGGGGAGCTGTTTTTT.

This CDR3 reads CASSLAPGGIASPLHF. DNA of the CDR3: TGTGCCAGCAGCTTAGCCCCAGGGGGCATAGCTTCACCCCTCCACTTT. This chain links TRBV7-8 with TRBJ1-6, with 8 bases fitting TRBD1. Germline CDR1 SGHVS, CDR2 FQNEAQ. The CDR3 runs 16 residues. With V trimmed by 0 bases and J by 9 bases, 7 bases remained unmatched.

This clone was picked up one time. The chain combines TRBV9 with TRBJ2-7; D is unclear. The V gene lost 0 bases and the J gene lost 3 bases, with 10 bases spanning the gap. Germline lookup yields CDR1 SGDLS and CDR2 YYNGEE. The length of the CDR3 is 14 residues. The CDR3 DNA reads TGTGCCAGCAGCGTAGGGCCAGGTGGCTACGAGCAGTACTTC. This gives the protein CASSVGPGGYEQYF. The whole variable domain, filled in from reference TRBV9 and TRBJ2-7, reads DSGVTQTPKHLITATGQRVTLRCSPRSGDLSVYWYQQSLDQGLQFLIQYYNGEERAKGNILERFSAQQFPDLHSELNLSSLELGDSALYFCASSVGPGGYEQYFGPGTRLTVT.

The chain combines TRBV6-6 with TRBJ2-7; D remains unclear. The germline V and J ends were trimmed by 0 bases and 2 bases, with 14 bases remaining between them. This CDR3 is 16 amino acids long. CDR1 and CDR2 from the germline V gene are MNHNY and SVGAGI (reference sequence). CDR3 DNA sequence: TGTGCCAGCAGTTACTCGATATCCGGGTCCCCCTACGAGCAGTACTTC. The encoded protein is CASSYSISGSPYEQYF.

The CDR3 reads CASRGRLDGELFF. The CDR3 nucleotides are TGTGCCAGCAGGGGCAGGCTCGACGGGGAGCTGTTTTTT. This sequence joins TRBV2 and TRBJ2-2, with D unclear. V lost 6 bases to trimming and J lost 7 bases, with 12 bases between them. Germline V gives CDR1 SNHLY, CDR2 FYNNEI. This CDR3 is 13 amino acids long.

This clone was found a few times. This chain joins TRBV19 and TRBJ1-1; D not resolved. The V and J ends lost 3 bases and 2 bases respectively, with 7 bases between them. Germline V gives CDR1 LNHDA, CDR2 SQIVND (reference sequence). The CDR3 is made up of 13 amino acids. CDR3 DNA: TGTGCCAGTAGTATCGGGATAAACACTGAAGCTTTCTTT. It is translated as CASSIGINTEAFF. The complete variable domain, with remaining parts taken from reference TRBV19 and TRBJ1-1, reads DGGITQSPKYLFRKEGQNVTLSCEQNLNHDAMYWYRQDPGQGLRLIYYSQIVNDFQKGDIAEGYSVSREKKESFPLTVTSAQKNPTAFYLCASSIGINTEAFFGQGTRLTVV.

The chain combines TRBV11-2 with TRBJ1-5, with 7 positions matching TRBD1. V was clipped by 3 bases and J by 7 bases; unmatched bases: 9. Looked up from germline, CDR1 is SGHAT and CDR2 is FQNNGV. The CDR3 contains 15 residues. CDR3 coding DNA: TGTGCCAGCAGCTTCGGTCCGACAGGGTACCAGCCCCAGCATTTT. Amino acids: CASSFGPTGYQPQHF. The variable domain in full, completed from reference TRBV11-2 and TRBJ1-5, reads EAGVAQSPRYKIIEKRQSVAFWCNPISGHATLYWYQQILGQGPKLLIQFQNNGVVDDSQLPKDRFSAERLKGVDSTLKIQPAKLEDSAVYLCASSFGPTGYQPQHFGDGTRLSIL.

The chain has TRBV19 and TRBJ2-5; D may be TRBD2 (5 bases). V lost 3 bases and J 1 base, leaving 9 bases between the germline ends. The CDR3 sequence is 14 residues long. Germline CDR1 reads LNHDA; CDR2 reads SQIVND (reference sequence). The CDR3 loop reads CASSIRGSQETQYF. The CDR3 DNA is TGTGCCAGTAGTATCCGGGGATCCCAAGAGACCCAGTACTTC.

The chain recombines TRBV19 with TRBJ1-5, with D hard to call. Trimming pared 3 bases from V and 0 bases from J, leaving 6 bases between. Looked up from germline, CDR1 is LNHDA and CDR2 is SQIVND (reference sequence). This CDR3 contains 14 residues. The CDR3 bases are TGTGCCAGTAGTATTGCAGTTAGCAATCAGCCCCAGCATTTT. This translates into CASSIAVSNQPQHF.

The chain carries TRBV4-1 and TRBJ2-3, with D maybe TRBD1 (6 bases). The ends were cut back, 0 bases at V and 2 bases at J, with 9 bases in the middle. Germline V CDR1 and CDR2: MGHRA, YSYEKL. The CDR3 extends over 15 amino acids. The CDR3 DNA reads as TGCGCCAGCAGCCAAGAGGGGGCTGCCACAGATACGCAGTATTTT. Translating gives CASSQEGAATDTQYF.

The chain carries TRBV15 and TRBJ1-4, with D uncertain. CDR3 length: 16 amino acids. The germline V gene has CDR1 LNHNV and CDR2 YYDKDF (reference sequence). V was trimmed by 0 bases and J by 4 bases, leaving 12 bases between them. This chain's CDR3 is CATSRDSPGVNEKLFF. CDR3 coding DNA: TGTGCCACCAGCAGAGATTCCCCAGGTGTTAATGAAAAACTGTTTTTT.

V usage is TRBV12-3 or TRBV12-4 and J usage is TRBJ1-5; 10 nucleotides line up with TRBD1. CDR3 length: 13 residues. V dropped 5 bases and J dropped 5; count of bases not matched to a gene: 0. The CDR3 loop reads CASSGTGDQPQHF. The CDR3 DNA sequence: TGTGCCAGCAGTGGGACAGGGGATCAGCCCCAGCATTTT.

This clone was found a few times. This chain links TRBV7-3 with TRBJ1-2, with a tentative D call TRBD1 (5 bases). V shed 1 base and J shed 7 bases, with 13 bases lying between them. There are 14 residues in the CDR3. Germline CDR1 reads SGHTA; CDR2 reads FQGTGA. Written as DNA, the CDR3 is TGTGCCAGCAGCTTAAGCCGGGGGAGTAGTGGCTACACCTTC. Amino acids: CASSLSRGSSGYTF.

The chain employs TRBV7-2 and TRBJ1-5, with 10 bases identical to TRBD1. The germline gives CDR1 SGHTA, CDR2 FQGNSA. The CDR3 contains 15 residues. V was clipped by 0 bases and J by 6 bases; unmatched bases: 2. CDR3 protein: CASSLAGTGVQPQHF. As DNA, the CDR3 is TGTGCCAGCAGCTTAGCCGGGACAGGGGTTCAGCCCCAGCATTTT.

This chain connects TRBV21-1 to TRBJ1-1. TRBV21-1 is a listed pseudogene. There are 13 residues in the CDR3. The chain's CDR3 is CASSKGEGTAAFF. The CDR3 bases are TGTGCCAGCAGCAAAGGGGAGGGGACCGCGGCTTTCTTT.

The chain links TRBV2 to TRBJ1-5; 7 positions match TRBD1. Germline V gene lookup returns CDR1 SNHLY and CDR2 FYNNEI. The CDR3 runs 14 residues. Unmatched junction bases numbered 5, after V lost 3 bases and J lost 6 bases. For the CDR3, the DNA is TGTGCCAGCAGTGATAGACAGGGCGCTCAGCCCCAGCATTTT. Protein sequence: CASSDRQGAQPQHF.

The chain carries TRBV6-2 or TRBV6-3 and TRBJ2-3; TRBD1 agrees at 8 bases. The CDR3 sequence is 14 residues long. CDR1 MNHEY and CDR2 SVGEGT come from the germline V gene. V dropped 4 bases and J dropped 4; count of bases not matched to a gene: 4. This chain's CDR3 is CASSSTGGADTQYF. CDR3 nucleotide sequence: TGTGCCAGCAGTTCAACAGGGGGTGCAGATACGCAGTATTTT.

The chain is built from TRBV7-6 and TRBJ2-2; 12 nucleotides agree with TRBD2. This CDR3 is built from 15 residues. Germline V gives CDR1 SGHVS, CDR2 FNYEAQ. The junction had 4 bases not matched to a gene; V was cut back by 5 bases and J by 6 bases. The CDR3 spells CASSRTSGVAGELFF. In DNA, the CDR3 is TGTGCCAGCAGCAGGACTAGCGGGGTGGCCGGGGAGCTGTTTTTT.

The V and J genes are TRBV10-3 and TRBJ1-2; TRBD1 matches 7 bases. From germline, CDR1 is ENHRY and CDR2 SYGVKD. This CDR3 spans 12 amino acids. The J segment lost 2 bases and the V segment lost 6 bases, leaving 0 bases of the junction unmatched. The CDR3 bases are TGTGCCATCAGGGGACAGAACTATGGCTACACCTTC. It encodes CAIRGQNYGYTF.

A few counts support this clone. The CDR3 DNA reads TGTGCCAGCAGCTCACCACATCGGGACAGGGGAATGACTGAAGCTTTCTTT. Its translation is CASSSPHRDRGMTEAFF. This chain links TRBV7-9 with TRBJ1-1; 10 bases are shared with TRBD1. This CDR3 contains 17 residues. Germline V CDR1 and CDR2: SEHNR, FQNEAQ (reference sequence). The trim removed 4 bases at V and 5 bases at J, leaving 13 bases unmatched.